This paragraph reports one TCR beta chain. Its target is not known. This record comes from a study of a mutant IDH1 vaccine in newly diagnosed glioma. Study as a whole: Patients were started on vaccination 4-6 weeks after radiotherapy alone, or with temozolomide cycles. Study-wide points: Evidence of vaccine-induced immune responses was documented in approximately 93% of patients.

The time point was: week 47, end of study. It was 300 ug of mutant IDH1 20-mer peptide that made up each vaccine dose, given with topical imiquimod. The assay was immunoSEQ multiplex PCR, and TCRdb's table has in-frame clones only and misses some. The table includes roughly 21,000 clones, roughly 83% detected once. The sequence was collected from a man aged 35 to 55 with glioma. The source material was PBMCs, sampled from a glioma patient whose treatment included an IDH1 peptide vaccine.

In DNA form, the CDR3 reads TGTGCCAGCAGTTACGCGGGACTAGCGGACTACGAGCAGTACTTC. Its translation: CASSYAGLADYEQYF. V and J are TRBV6-5 and TRBJ2-7; TRBD2 matches at 11 bases. Germline V gene sequence: CDR1 MNHEY, CDR2 SVGAGI. The V gene end was trimmed by 2 bases and the J gene end by 3 bases; junction bases not matched to a gene: 3. The CDR3 length is 15 residues.